Presented here are 18 T cell receptor beta chains from one specimen sequenced in a study of Tregs in tolerant kidney transplant recipients. Using immunoSEQ multiplex PCR, the repertoire was profiled, and TCRdb retains in-frame clones only, with some absent. The data hold roughly 70,000 clones, with over 75% observed a single time. Recipients received nonmyeloablative bone marrow transplants from related graft donors, with transient mixed chimerism. The sample in question was CD4+ T cells from blood (PBMCs), obtained 6 months after the transplant. These receptor sequences come from a human patient who received a combined kidney and bone marrow transplant. Part of the T cell pool may stem from the graft donor.

The rearrangement joins TRBV5-1 to TRBJ2-7; D might be TRBD1 (5 bases). Trimming cost V 0 bases and J 2 bases, with 6 bases left between them. The length of the CDR3 is 13 residues. The V gene's germline CDR1 is SGHRS and CDR2 YFSETQ. The CDR3 region has the DNA TGCGCCAGCAGCTTGGAGACAGCCTACGAGCAGTACTTC. Residues: CASSLETAYEQYF.

This clone has only one observation. The chain joins TRBV28 to TRBJ2-5; TRBD2 aligns across 11 bases. The junction had 7 bases not matched to a gene; V was cut back by 6 bases and J by 7 bases. This CDR3 is 14 amino acids long. CDR1 MDHEN and CDR2 SYDVKM come from the germline V gene. CDR3 loop: CASRTSGGVWTQYF. The CDR3 coding sequence is TGTGCCAGCAGAACTAGCGGGGGCGTTTGGACCCAGTACTTC.

The rearrangement links TRBV7-2 to TRBJ1-2, with a possible D match to TRBD1 (6 bases). This CDR3 is 15 amino acids long. The V and J ends lost 5 bases and 3 bases respectively, with 16 bases between them. The germline V gene encodes CDR1 SGHTA and CDR2 FQGNSA. CDR3 region: CASSLLWTADYGYTF. CDR3 nucleotide sequence: TGTGCCAGCAGCCTACTTTGGACAGCGGACTATGGCTACACCTTC. The whole variable domain, filled in from reference TRBV7-2 and TRBJ1-2, reads GAGVSQSPSNKVTEKGKDVELRCDPISGHTALYWYRQSLGQGLEFLIYFQGNSAPDKSGLPSDRFSAERTGGSVSTLTIQRTQQEDSAVYLCASSLLWTADYGYTFGSGTRLTVV.

The chain recombines TRBV2 with TRBJ2-3, with a weak D call TRBD1 (6 bases). CDR3 length: 15 residues. Trimming left V 9 bases short and J 1 base short, with 17 bases between. The germline V gene encodes CDR1 SNHLY and CDR2 FYNNEI. The CDR3 region is CASPKRGRGTDTQYF. CDR3 nucleotides: TGTGCCAGTCCTAAGAGGGGGAGAGGCACAGATACGCAGTATTTT.

In regard to this clone: One end of the junction is discordant with germline, which a read error may explain. Within the sample, other DNA sequences also encode this same CDR3. V is TRBV4-3 and J is TRBJ1-6; D might be TRBD1 (6 bases). CDR3 size: 17 residues. Germline V gives CDR1 LGHNA, CDR2 YSLEER. CDR3 DNA: TGCGCCAGCAGCCAGAAACGGACAGCTCGTTATAATTCCCCCCTCCACTTT. This codes for CASSQKRTARYNSPLHF.

This chain connects TRBV9 to TRBJ1-1; a weak D match, TRBD1 (5 bases). The CDR3 is 15 amino acids. Per the germline V gene, CDR1 is SGDLS and CDR2 is YYNGEE. V lost 0 bases and J 0 bases, leaving 9 bases between the germline ends. Here the CDR3 reads CASSVGPGVNTEAFF. Here the CDR3 DNA reads TGTGCCAGCAGCGTAGGGCCGGGGGTGAACACTGAAGCTTTCTTT.

This clone has just one count. CDR3 DNA: TGTGCCAGCAGCGTAGGGAGTAGCAATCAGCCCCAGCATTTT. It codes for CASSVGSSNQPQHF. The genes are TRBV9 and TRBJ1-5, with D unresolved. The germline gives CDR1 SGDLS, CDR2 YYNGEE. This CDR3 spans 14 amino acids. Trimming took 0 bases from V and 0 from J, leaving 4 bases between them. Full variable domain (rest looked up from reference TRBV9 and TRBJ1-5): DSGVTQTPKHLITATGQRVTLRCSPRSGDLSVYWYQQSLDQGLQFLIQYYNGEERAKGNILERFSAQQFPDLHSELNLSSLELGDSALYFCASSVGSSNQPQHFGDGTRLSIL.

The chain links TRBV5-1 to TRBJ2-5, with 11 bases aligning to TRBD2. The CDR3 is 16 amino acids. Germline lookup yields CDR1 SGHRS and CDR2 YFSETQ. The J segment lost 0 bases and the V segment lost 4 bases, leaving 5 bases of the junction unmatched. The CDR3 sequence is CASSKGLADHQETQYF. The DNA of the CDR3 is TGCGCCAGCAGCAAGGGACTAGCGGACCACCAAGAGACCCAGTACTTC.

The genes are TRBV5-1 and TRBJ2-2, with a tentative D call TRBD1 (5 bases). With 1 base removed from V and 5 bases from J, the gap between germline ends came to 9 bases. In germline, CDR1 is SGHRS, CDR2 YFSETQ. CDR3 length: 14 residues. The CDR3 nucleotides are TGCGCCAGCAGCTTGACAGGACAAACCGGGGAGCTGTTTTTT. Translation: CASSLTGQTGELFF.

This chain links TRBV19 with TRBJ1-1, with 7 bases identical to TRBD1. The germline V gene encodes CDR1 LNHDA and CDR2 SQIVND (reference sequence). CDR3 length equals 15 residues. With V trimmed by 10 bases and J by 4 bases, 15 bases remained unmatched. CDR3: CATRPTGRRATEAFF. The CDR3 DNA reads as TGTGCCACCCGCCCGACAGGGCGAAGAGCCACTGAAGCTTTCTTT.

On this clone itself: This specimen includes other DNA sequences encoding the same CDR3. The V call is TRBV7-2, the J call TRBJ1-6; weak D call: TRBD1 (5 bases). V lost 5 bases and J 7 bases, leaving 18 bases between the germline ends. The germline gives CDR1 SGHTA, CDR2 FQGNSA. This CDR3 is built from 16 residues. This CDR3 reads CASSRKLGVKNSPLHF. The CDR3 bases are TGTGCCAGCAGCCGAAAGCTAGGGGTAAAAAATTCACCCCTCCACTTT.

The V gene is TRBV6-6, the J gene TRBJ1-6, with 7 bases matching TRBD1. Unmatched junction bases numbered 4, after V lost 5 bases and J lost 3 bases. The CDR3 has 15 amino acids. Germline values: CDR1 MNHNY, CDR2 SVGAGI (reference sequence). The CDR3 spells CASSPGQVYNSPLHF. The DNA of the CDR3 is TGTGCCAGCAGTCCCGGACAGGTCTATAATTCACCCCTCCACTTT.

The genes are TRBV6-1 and TRBJ1-6; D is unclear. The CDR3 is 12 amino acids. V lost 8 bases, J lost 5 bases, and 7 bases lay in between. Germline V lookup: CDR1 MNHNS, CDR2 SASEGT. CDR3 nucleotide sequence: TGTGCCAGCCAGACTGATAATTCACCCCTCCACTTT. This translates into CASQTDNSPLHF.

The CDR3 nucleotides read TGTGCCTGGAGGTCCTACAGGGGCGGCCCCTACGAGCAGTACTTC. As protein: CAWRSYRGGPYEQYF. The chain combines TRBV30 with TRBJ2-7, with TRBD1 identical over 7 bases. Germline V gene data show CDR1 as GTSNPN and CDR2 as SVGIG (reference sequence). CDR3 length: 15 residues. The V and J ends lost 3 bases and 2 bases, in that order; junction bases with no gene match: 10.

V usage is TRBV7-9 and J usage is TRBJ1-1; TRBD1 agrees at 7 bases. J was trimmed by 8 bases and V by 4 bases; bases with no gene match: 13. The CDR3 has 15 amino acids. Germline V gene data show CDR1 as SEHNR and CDR2 as FQNEAQ (reference sequence). This CDR3 is CASSSSLETGLEAFF. CDR3 in DNA: TGTGCCAGCAGCTCATCGCTTGAGACAGGGCTAGAAGCTTTCTTT.

Comments on this clone: Different DNA sequences within this sample yield the same CDR3. The rearrangement joins TRBV4-3 to TRBJ2-3; no clear D gene. Trimming removed 0 bases at V and 5 bases at J, with 6 bases between. Per germline, CDR1 LGHNA and CDR2 YSLEER. CDR3 length: 13 residues. The CDR3 loop reads CASSQERRDTQYF. In DNA form, the CDR3 reads TGCGCCAGCAGCCAAGAGCGGAGAGATACGCAGTATTTT.

The rearrangement links TRBV25-1 to TRBJ2-3; D unresolved. This CDR3 contains 15 residues. Between the trimmed V and J ends, which lost 6 bases and 4 bases, there was a span of 17 bases. In germline, CDR1 is MGHDK, CDR2 SYGVNS. In nucleotides, the CDR3 is TGTGCCAGCAGCGCAAGCTCCCGAAGCGCAGATACGCAGTATTTT. This codes for CASSASSRSADTQYF.

The CDR3 sequence: CASSFDGTGVYEQYF. The CDR3 DNA reads TGTGCCAGCAGCTTCGACGGGACAGGGGTATACGAGCAGTACTTC. V usage is TRBV7-3 and J usage is TRBJ2-7; 10 bases are shared with TRBD1. The CDR3 extends over 15 amino acids. Germline CDR1 reads SGHTA; CDR2 reads FQGTGA. V dropped 3 bases and J dropped 4; count of bases not matched to a gene: 6. Full variable domain (outside the CDR3, taken from reference TRBV7-3 and TRBJ2-7): GAGVSQTPSNKVTEKGKYVELRCDPISGHTALYWYRQSLGQGPEFLIYFQGTGAADDSGLPNDRFFAVRPEGSVSTLKIQRTERGDSAVYLCASSFDGTGVYEQYFGPGTRLTVT.